This T cell receptor (beta chain) came from a study of coeliac disease. Background on the study: Refractory coeliac disease type I meant no gluten-free diet response for over 12 months.

Sequencing used one aliquot of 500,000 cells per fraction. Some clones are missing from TCRdb's copy, which holds only in-frame ones; the method was immunoSEQ multiplex PCR. The sample includes several thousand clones, about 70% of them seen just once. The clonotype originates from a man aged 30 to 45 with celiac disease. Material for sequencing was intraepithelial lymphocytes from the gut.

The CDR3: CATSRERGLAGGGFYEQFF. CDR3 sequence (DNA): TGTGCCACCAGCAGAGAAAGAGGACTAGCGGGAGGGGGTTTTTATGAGCAGTTCTTC. V usage is TRBV15 and J usage is TRBJ2-1, with 15 bases lining up with TRBD2. The CDR3 extends over 19 amino acids. J gave up 8 bases and V 0 bases, and 11 bases lay outside the gene matches. Germline loops: CDR1 LNHNV, CDR2 YYDKDF (reference sequence).